What follows are 9 T cell receptor beta chains derived from one specimen sequenced in a study of PD-1 blockade in classical Hodgkin lymphoma. Measured with immunoSEQ multiplex PCR; TCRdb has only the in-frame clones, and not every one. The table includes over 25,000 clones, under 75% detected once. Each of the patients experienced relapse following autologous stem cell transplantation, and their brentuximab vedotin exposure differed. This material consisted of peripheral blood mononuclear cells (PBMCs), taken before the second cycle of nivolumab. The receptors originated from a human donor with classical Hodgkin lymphoma.

This clone showed up just a few times. The chain has TRBV4-1 and TRBJ1-5, with 7 bases aligning to TRBD1. The CDR3 covers 14 residues. Germline V gives CDR1 MGHRA, CDR2 YSYEKL. Trimming removed 2 bases from V and 6 bases from J; junction bases left unmatched: 4. DNA of the CDR3: TGCGCCAGCAGCCAACCAGGGGGGACTCAGCCCCAGCATTTT. Residues: CASSQPGGTQPQHF.

The chain recombines TRBV9 with TRBJ1-6; 8 bases match TRBD1. Germline CDR1 SGDLS, CDR2 YYNGEE. The CDR3 totals 16 residues. V was pared by 4 bases and J by 9 bases, with 12 bases of the junction left unmatched. CDR3 amino acids: CASSPRGGQEASPLHF. CDR3 in DNA: TGTGCCAGCAGCCCCCGGGGGGGACAGGAGGCTTCACCCCTCCACTTT.

The chain is built from TRBV5-4 and TRBJ2-7; 10 nucleotides line up with TRBD1. Germline CDR1 and CDR2: SGHNT and YYREEE (reference sequence). Unmatched junction bases numbered 5, after V lost 4 bases and J lost 4 bases. CDR3 length: 14 amino acids. The CDR3 here is CASSQRDRGYEQYF. CDR3 DNA: TGTGCCAGCAGCCAAAGGGACAGGGGATACGAGCAGTACTTC.

In its sample, this clone was seen many times. This chain joins TRBV5-1 and TRBJ2-3; D gene ambiguous. The CDR3 extends over 14 amino acids. In germline, CDR1 is SGHRS, CDR2 YFSETQ. With 1 base removed from V and 0 bases from J, the gap between germline ends came to 6 bases. CDR3 sequence: CASSLPASTDTQYF. CDR3 DNA: TGCGCCAGCAGCTTGCCAGCTAGCACAGATACGCAGTATTTT.

The genes are TRBV7-7 and TRBJ2-2; D is unresolved. V shed 5 bases and J shed 2 bases, with 3 bases lying between them. Germline-derived CDR1 and CDR2 are SSHAT and FNYEAQ (reference sequence). This CDR3 spans 12 amino acids. The CDR3 loop is CASSVNTGELFF. The DNA for the CDR3 is TGTGCCAGCAGCGTCAACACCGGGGAGCTGTTTTTT.

The CDR3 spells CASSKAGTGGPNYGYTF. Here the CDR3 DNA reads TGTGCCAGCAGCAAAGCCGGGACAGGGGGCCCTAACTATGGCTACACCTTC. The chain is built from TRBV21-1 and TRBJ1-2; the tabulated D call, TRBD1, remains unverified against the DNA. TRBV21-1 is classified as a pseudogene. The CDR3 spans 17 residues.

The gene calls are TRBV6-5 and TRBJ2-5; 7 bases line up with TRBD2. V dropped 5 bases and J dropped 5; count of bases not matched to a gene: 8. The germline V gene has CDR1 MNHEY and CDR2 SVGAGI. CDR3 length: 14 amino acids. CDR3 sequence (DNA): TGTGCCAGCAGTGAATCCTCCGGGGGGGAGACCCAGTACTTC. This encodes CASSESSGGETQYF.

This clone turned up a few times. The chain recombines TRBV4-1 with TRBJ1-1; unclear D gene. CDR1 is MGHRA and CDR2 is YSYEKL in the germline V gene. The CDR3 consists of 15 residues. Trimming cost V 2 bases and J 2 bases, with 12 bases left between them. The CDR3 DNA is TGCGCCAGCAGCCAATTAACCGGCAAAAACACTGAAGCTTTCTTT. As protein: CASSQLTGKNTEAFF.

This clone was seen only once. The V call is TRBV25-1, the J call TRBJ2-5; D call uncertain. V lost 1 base and J lost 1, with 7 bases in between. Looked up from germline, CDR1 is MGHDK and CDR2 is SYGVNS. CDR3 length: 14 amino acids. CDR3 loop: CASSEFSPQETQYF. In nucleotides, the CDR3 is TGTGCCAGCAGTGAATTCAGTCCCCAAGAGACCCAGTACTTC.